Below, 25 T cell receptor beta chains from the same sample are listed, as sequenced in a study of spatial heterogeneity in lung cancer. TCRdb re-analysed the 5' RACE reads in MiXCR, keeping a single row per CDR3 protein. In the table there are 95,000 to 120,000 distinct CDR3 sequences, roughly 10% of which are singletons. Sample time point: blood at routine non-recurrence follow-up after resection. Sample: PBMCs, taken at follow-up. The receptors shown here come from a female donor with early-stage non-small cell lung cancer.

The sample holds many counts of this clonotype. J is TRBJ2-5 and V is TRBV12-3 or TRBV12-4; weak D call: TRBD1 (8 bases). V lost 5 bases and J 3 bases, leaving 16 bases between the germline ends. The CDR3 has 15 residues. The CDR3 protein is CASSPRTGREETQYF. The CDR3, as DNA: TGTGCCAGCAGTCCCAGGACAGGGAGGGAAGAGACCCAGTACTTC.

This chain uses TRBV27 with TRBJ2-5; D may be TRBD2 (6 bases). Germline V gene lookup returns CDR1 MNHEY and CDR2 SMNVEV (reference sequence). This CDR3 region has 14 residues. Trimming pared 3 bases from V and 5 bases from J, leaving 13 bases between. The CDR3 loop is CASSFLADRETQYF. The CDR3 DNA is TGTGCCAGCAGTTTTTTAGCGGATAGGGAGACCCAGTACTTC.

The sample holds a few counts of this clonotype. The CDR3 is CASSQGGAGETGELFF. The CDR3 coding sequence is TGTGCCAGCAGCCAAGGAGGGGCAGGGGAGACCGGGGAGCTGTTTTTT. The V call is TRBV3-1, the J call TRBJ2-2; TRBD1 might be the D (6 bases). The CDR3 has 16 residues. The V and J ends lost 1 base and 5 bases respectively, with 14 bases between them. Germline V gives CDR1 LGHDT, CDR2 YNNKEL (reference sequence).

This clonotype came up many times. CDR3 sequence (DNA): TGTGCCAGCAGCCAAGCTCCTAGCGGGTCAAGCACAGATACGCAGTATTTT. Its protein product is CASSQAPSGSSTDTQYF. The chain links TRBV4-2 to TRBJ2-3; 8 bases match TRBD2. The V and J ends lost 1 base and 0 bases, in that order; junction bases with no gene match: 6. This CDR3 spans 17 amino acids. Germline CDR1 reads LGHNA; CDR2 reads YNFKEQ.

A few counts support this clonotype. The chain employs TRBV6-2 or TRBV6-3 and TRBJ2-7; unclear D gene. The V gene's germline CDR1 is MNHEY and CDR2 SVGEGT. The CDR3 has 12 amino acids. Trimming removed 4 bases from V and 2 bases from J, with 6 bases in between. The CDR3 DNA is TGTGCCAGCAGTTCCCGACCCTACGAGCAGTACTTC. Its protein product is CASSSRPYEQYF.

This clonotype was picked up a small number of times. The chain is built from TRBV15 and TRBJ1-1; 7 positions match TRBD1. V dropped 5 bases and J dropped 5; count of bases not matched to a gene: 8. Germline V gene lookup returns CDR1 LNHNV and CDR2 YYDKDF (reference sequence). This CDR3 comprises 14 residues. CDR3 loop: CATSPPGQSTEAFF. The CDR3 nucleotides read TGTGCCACCAGCCCACCGGGACAGTCTACTGAAGCTTTCTTT.

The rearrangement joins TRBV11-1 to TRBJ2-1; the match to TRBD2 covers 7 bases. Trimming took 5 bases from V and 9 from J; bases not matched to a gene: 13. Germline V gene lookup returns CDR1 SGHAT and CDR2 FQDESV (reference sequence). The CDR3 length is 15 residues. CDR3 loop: CASSPREVGSGEQFF. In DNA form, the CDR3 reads TGTGCCAGCAGCCCTCGGGAGGTCGGATCGGGTGAGCAGTTCTTC.

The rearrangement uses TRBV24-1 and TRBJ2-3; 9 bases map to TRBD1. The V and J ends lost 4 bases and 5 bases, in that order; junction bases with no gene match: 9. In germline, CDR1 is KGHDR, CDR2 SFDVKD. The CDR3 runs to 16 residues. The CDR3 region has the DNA TGTGCCACCAGTGAGTCCGGGACAGGGATCGTAGATACGCAGTATTTT. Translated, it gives CATSESGTGIVDTQYF.

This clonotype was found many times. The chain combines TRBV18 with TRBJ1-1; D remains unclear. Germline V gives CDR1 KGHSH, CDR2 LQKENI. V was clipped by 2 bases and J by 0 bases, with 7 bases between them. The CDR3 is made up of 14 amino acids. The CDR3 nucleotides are TGTGCCAGCTCACCAATGGCTATGAACACTGAAGCTTTCTTT. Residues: CASSPMAMNTEAFF.

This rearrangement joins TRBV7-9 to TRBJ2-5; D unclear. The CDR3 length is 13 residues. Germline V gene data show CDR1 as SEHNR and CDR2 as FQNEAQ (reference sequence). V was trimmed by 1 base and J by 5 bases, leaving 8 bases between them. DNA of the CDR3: TGTGCCAGCAGCTTAGTAGGGCGGGAGACCCAGTACTTC. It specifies CASSLVGRETQYF.

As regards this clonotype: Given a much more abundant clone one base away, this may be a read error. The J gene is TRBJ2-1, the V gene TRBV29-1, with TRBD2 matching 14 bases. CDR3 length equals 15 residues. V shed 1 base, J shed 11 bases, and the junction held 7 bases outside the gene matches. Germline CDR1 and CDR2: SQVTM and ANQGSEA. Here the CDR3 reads CSVEGTSGRSNKQFF. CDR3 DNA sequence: TGCAGCGTTGAAGGGACTAGCGGGAGGTCAAATAAGCAGTTCTTC.

The CDR3 loop is CASSAGPDRVQYV. In nucleotides, the CDR3 is TGTGCCAGCAGTGCCGGCCCCGACAGAGTTCAGTACGTC. V is TRBV12-3 or TRBV12-4 and J is TRBJ2-7; D perhaps matches TRBD1 (5 bases). The V end lost 5 bases, the J end lost 10 bases, and 18 bases lay between the germline ends. CDR3 length equals 13 residues.

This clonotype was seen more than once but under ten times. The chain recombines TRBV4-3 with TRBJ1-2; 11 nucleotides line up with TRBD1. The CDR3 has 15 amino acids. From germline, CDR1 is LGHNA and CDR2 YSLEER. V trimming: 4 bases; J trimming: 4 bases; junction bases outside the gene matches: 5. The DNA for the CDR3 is TGCGCCAGCAGCCCTGGGACAGGGGGTCTCTATGGCTACACCTTC. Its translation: CASSPGTGGLYGYTF.

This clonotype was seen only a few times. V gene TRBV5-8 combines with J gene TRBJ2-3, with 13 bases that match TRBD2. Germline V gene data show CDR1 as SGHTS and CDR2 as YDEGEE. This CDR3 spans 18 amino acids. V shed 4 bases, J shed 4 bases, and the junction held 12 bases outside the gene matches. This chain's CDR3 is CASSRETGLAGPPDTQYF. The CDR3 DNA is TGTGCCAGCAGCCGGGAGACGGGACTAGCGGGGCCCCCAGATACGCAGTATTTT.

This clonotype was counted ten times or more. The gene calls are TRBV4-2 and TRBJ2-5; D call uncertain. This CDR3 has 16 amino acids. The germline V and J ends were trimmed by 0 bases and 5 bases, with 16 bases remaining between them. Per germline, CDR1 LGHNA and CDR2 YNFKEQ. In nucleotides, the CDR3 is TGTGCCAGCAGCCAAGAAATTGGCGTTAGGGTGGAGACCCAGTACTTC. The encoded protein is CASSQEIGVRVETQYF.

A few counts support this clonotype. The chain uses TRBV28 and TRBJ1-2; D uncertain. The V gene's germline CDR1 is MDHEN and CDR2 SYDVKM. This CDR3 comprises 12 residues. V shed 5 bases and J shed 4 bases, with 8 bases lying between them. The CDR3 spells CASSRTAYGYTF. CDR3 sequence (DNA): TGTGCCAGCAGTCGGACGGCCTATGGCTACACCTTC.

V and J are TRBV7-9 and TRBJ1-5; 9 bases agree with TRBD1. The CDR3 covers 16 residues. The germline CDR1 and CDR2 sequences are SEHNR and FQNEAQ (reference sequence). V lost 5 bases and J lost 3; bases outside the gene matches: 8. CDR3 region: CASSLSRDRDNQPQHF. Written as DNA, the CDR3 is TGTGCCAGCAGCCTAAGCCGGGACAGGGACAATCAGCCCCAGCATTTT.

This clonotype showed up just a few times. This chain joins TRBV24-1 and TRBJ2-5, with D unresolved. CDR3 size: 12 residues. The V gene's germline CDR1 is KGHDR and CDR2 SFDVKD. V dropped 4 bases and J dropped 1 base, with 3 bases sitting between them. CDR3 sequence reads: CATSDRQETQYF. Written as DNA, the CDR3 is TGTGCCACCAGTGACCGCCAAGAGACCCAGTACTTC.

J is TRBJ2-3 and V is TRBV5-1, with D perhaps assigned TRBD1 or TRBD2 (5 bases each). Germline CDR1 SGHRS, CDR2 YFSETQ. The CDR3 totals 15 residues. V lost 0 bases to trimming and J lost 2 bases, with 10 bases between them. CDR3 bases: TGCGCCAGCAGCTTGGGGGACCGCCCCACAGATACGCAGTATTTT. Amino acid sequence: CASSLGDRPTDTQYF. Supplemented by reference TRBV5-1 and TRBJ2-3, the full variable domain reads KAGVTQTPRYLIKTRGQQVTLSCSPISGHRSVSWYQQTPGQGLQFLFEYFSETQRNKGNFPGRFSGRQFSNSRSEMNVSTLELGDSALYLCASSLGDRPTDTQYFGPGTRLTVL.

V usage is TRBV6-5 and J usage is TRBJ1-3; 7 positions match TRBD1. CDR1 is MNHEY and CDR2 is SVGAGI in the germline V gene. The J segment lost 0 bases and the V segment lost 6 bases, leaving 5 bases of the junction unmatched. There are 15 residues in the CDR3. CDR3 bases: TGTGCCAGCAGCCGACAGGGTGTCTCTGGAAACACCATATATTTT. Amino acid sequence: CASSRQGVSGNTIYF.

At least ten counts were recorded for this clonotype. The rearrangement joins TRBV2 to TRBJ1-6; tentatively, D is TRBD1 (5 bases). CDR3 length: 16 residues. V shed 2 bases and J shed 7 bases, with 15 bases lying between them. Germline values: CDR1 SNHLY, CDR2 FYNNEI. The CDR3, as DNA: TGTGCCAGCAGTGAATTAGTGGGGACCGGGAATTCACCCCTCCACTTT. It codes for CASSELVGTGNSPLHF.

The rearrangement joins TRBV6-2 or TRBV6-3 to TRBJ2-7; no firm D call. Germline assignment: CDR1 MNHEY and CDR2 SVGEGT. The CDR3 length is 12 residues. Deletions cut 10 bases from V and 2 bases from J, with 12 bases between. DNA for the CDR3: TGTGCCACCCAGGCACAGACCTACGAGCAGTACGTC. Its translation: CATQAQTYEQYV.

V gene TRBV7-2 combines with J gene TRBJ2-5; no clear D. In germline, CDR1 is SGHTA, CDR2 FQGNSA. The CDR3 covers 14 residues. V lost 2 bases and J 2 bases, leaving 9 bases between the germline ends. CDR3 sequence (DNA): TGTGCCAGCAGCTTACGAGCGTCGCAAGAGACCCAGTACTTC. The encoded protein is CASSLRASQETQYF.

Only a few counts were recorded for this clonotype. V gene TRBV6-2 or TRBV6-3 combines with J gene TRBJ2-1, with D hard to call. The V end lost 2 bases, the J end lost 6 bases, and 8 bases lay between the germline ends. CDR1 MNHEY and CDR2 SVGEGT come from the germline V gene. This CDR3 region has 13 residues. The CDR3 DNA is TGTGCCAGCAGTTACGACCGTGGCAATGAGCAGTTCTTC. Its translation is CASSYDRGNEQFF.

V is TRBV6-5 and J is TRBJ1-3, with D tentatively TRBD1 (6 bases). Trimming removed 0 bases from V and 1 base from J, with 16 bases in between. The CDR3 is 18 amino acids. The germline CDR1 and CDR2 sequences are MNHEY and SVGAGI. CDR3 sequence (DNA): TGTGCCAGCAGTTACTCGACGGTTCCGGGGGCTTCTGGAAACACCATATATTTT. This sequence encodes CASSYSTVPGASGNTIYF.